These 25 T cell receptor beta chains came from one sample sequenced in a study of radiotherapy plus CTLA-4 blockade in lung cancer. TCRdb's copy holds only in-frame clones and misses some; the assay was immunoSEQ multiplex PCR. The sample holds over 50,000 clones, more than 60% seen once. Specimen: peripheral blood, collected from a patient treated with radiotherapy plus ipilimumab. The source is a human donor with non-small cell lung cancer who had a complete response to radiotherapy plus ipilimumab.

The chain is built from TRBV19 and TRBJ1-5; tentatively, D is TRBD1 (5 bases). V was clipped by 5 bases and J by 1 base, with 21 bases between them. From germline, CDR1 is LNHDA and CDR2 SQIVND (reference sequence). CDR3 length: 18 amino acids. DNA for the CDR3: TGTGCCAGTAGTGGGGCGAGACCCTCGTCGTGGAGCAATCAGCCCCAGCATTTT. This gives the protein CASSGARPSSWSNQPQHF.

The V and J genes are TRBV9 and TRBJ2-7, with 11 bases lining up with TRBD2. Trimming removed 3 bases from V and 2 bases from J; junction bases left unmatched: 7. The CDR3 is 16 amino acids. The germline CDR1 and CDR2 sequences are SGDLS and YYNGEE. CDR3 DNA: TGTGCCAGCAGCGCCCCGACTAGCGGGATGCCCTACGAGCAGTACGTC. Protein product: CASSAPTSGMPYEQYV.

This clone has just a few counts. The rearrangement joins TRBV6-4 to TRBJ2-3; 8 bases are shared with TRBD2. Trimming at V came to 0 bases and at J to 4 bases, leaving 0 bases not matched to a gene. The CDR3 is 14 residues long. The germline CDR1 and CDR2 sequences are MRHNA and SNTAGT. The CDR3 here is CASSDSRGADTQYF. The CDR3 nucleotides read TGTGCCAGCAGTGACTCGCGGGGGGCAGATACGCAGTATTTT.

The J gene is TRBJ2-3, the V gene TRBV10-1; 7 bases are a match to TRBD2. The V and J ends lost 6 bases and 6 bases, in that order; junction bases with no gene match: 9. The germline CDR1 and CDR2 sequences are WNHNN and SYGVQD (reference sequence). The CDR3 totals 14 residues. The CDR3 loop reads CASRPGLGGDTQYF. The CDR3 coding sequence is TGCGCCAGCAGGCCCGGACTGGGGGGGGATACGCAGTATTTT.

The chain recombines TRBV10-2 with TRBJ1-3, with D maybe TRBD1 (5 bases). CDR1 and CDR2 (germline): WSHSY, SAAADI. V dropped 2 bases and J dropped 0 bases, with 11 bases sitting between them. This CDR3 is built from 16 residues. The CDR3 spells CASSESRGLSGNTIYF. The DNA of the CDR3 is TGCGCCAGCAGTGAGAGTCGGGGACTCTCTGGAAACACCATATATTTT.

This clone occurred a few times. CDR3 in DNA: TGTGCCAGCAGTCCTCAGACTAGCGGGGACACAGATACGCAGTATTTT. Its translation is CASSPQTSGDTDTQYF. The chain joins TRBV2 to TRBJ2-3, with TRBD2 matching 11 bases. The CDR3 extends over 16 amino acids. Germline CDR1 reads SNHLY; CDR2 reads FYNNEI. The J segment lost 2 bases and the V segment lost 5 bases, leaving 6 bases of the junction unmatched. Variable domain in full (rest from reference TRBV2 and TRBJ2-3): EPEVTQTPSHQVTQMGQEVILRCVPISNHLYFYWYRQILGQKVEFLVSFYNNEISEKSEIFDDQFSVERPDGSNFTLKIRSTKLEDSAMYFCASSPQTSGDTDTQYFGPGTRLTVL.

The V and J genes are TRBV5-1 and TRBJ2-5; 7 positions agree with TRBD1. CDR1 and CDR2 from the germline V gene are SGHRS and YFSETQ. This CDR3 has 12 amino acids. Trimming took 4 bases from V and 5 from J; bases not matched to a gene: 2. The DNA of the CDR3 is TGCGCCAGCAGCCCCAGGGGGGAGACCCAGTACTTC. Residues: CASSPRGETQYF.

This clone was counted between two and nine times. CDR3 DNA: TGTGCCAGCAGCTTGTTTCAGGGGGATGGCTACACCTTC. Translated, it gives CASSLFQGDGYTF. V gene TRBV7-9 combines with J gene TRBJ1-2; TRBD1 aligns across 7 bases. Germline loops: CDR1 SEHNR, CDR2 FQNEAQ (reference sequence). Unmatched junction bases numbered 4, after V lost 3 bases and J lost 6 bases. The CDR3 covers 13 residues.

The CDR3 DNA reads as TGCGCCAGCAGCCGCCTCCTCGCTACTAGCGAGTTCTACAATGAGCAGTTCTTC. Residues: CASSRLLATSEFYNEQFF. This rearrangement joins TRBV4-1 to TRBJ2-1; TRBD2 aligns across 7 bases. The germline CDR1 and CDR2 sequences are MGHRA and YSYEKL. V trimming: 4 bases; J trimming: 3 bases; junction bases outside the gene matches: 15. This CDR3 has 18 residues.

The chain couples TRBV7-8 to TRBJ2-5; D is unresolved. V was cut by 6 bases and J by 0 bases, with 8 bases left in between. Germline V gene lookup returns CDR1 SGHVS and CDR2 FQNEAQ. CDR3 size: 13 residues. CDR3 loop: CASSFYYQETQYF. The CDR3 DNA reads TGTGCCAGCAGTTTTTACTACCAAGAGACCCAGTACTTC.

This chain links TRBV7-9 with TRBJ1-2; D possibly corresponds to TRBD1 (5 bases). This CDR3 is built from 15 residues. The germline CDR1 and CDR2 sequences are SEHNR and FQNEAQ (reference sequence). The germline V and J ends were trimmed by 1 base and 3 bases, with 12 bases remaining between them. This CDR3 reads CASSLETGAHYGYTF. For the CDR3, the DNA is TGTGCCAGCAGCTTAGAAACAGGAGCACACTATGGCTACACCTTC.

The V gene is TRBV15, the J gene TRBJ2-4, with TRBD1 matching over 10 bases. This CDR3 spans 16 amino acids. V shed 4 bases, J shed 7 bases, and the junction held 10 bases outside the gene matches. CDR1 LNHNV and CDR2 YYDKDF come from the germline V gene (reference sequence). The CDR3, as DNA: TGTGCCACCAGCACGCTCGGACAGGGGGAGTGGAACATTCAGTACTTC. Amino acid sequence: CATSTLGQGEWNIQYF.

The rearrangement uses TRBV5-1 and TRBJ2-1, with 15 bases aligning to TRBD2. The J segment lost 9 bases and the V segment lost 4 bases, leaving 8 bases of the junction unmatched. This CDR3 is 16 amino acids long. Germline V gives CDR1 SGHRS, CDR2 YFSETQ. CDR3 loop: CASSPRPGLAGGEQFF. CDR3 nucleotides: TGCGCCAGCAGCCCTCGGCCGGGACTAGCGGGGGGTGAGCAGTTCTTC.

The gene calls are TRBV5-1 and TRBJ2-5; 11 nucleotides line up with TRBD2. CDR3 size: 16 residues. The J segment lost 4 bases and the V segment lost 0 bases, leaving 5 bases of the junction unmatched. In germline, CDR1 is SGHRS, CDR2 YFSETQ. The CDR3 sequence is CASSLAASGGRETQYF. The DNA of the CDR3 is TGCGCCAGCAGCTTGGCGGCTAGCGGGGGGAGAGAGACCCAGTACTTC.

The rearrangement uses TRBV5-1 and TRBJ1-1; no definite D call. This CDR3 spans 12 amino acids. Germline CDR1 is SGHRS and CDR2 is YFSETQ. With 7 bases removed from V and 2 bases from J, the gap between germline ends came to 9 bases. As DNA, the CDR3 is TGCGCCAGCGGCCCGGGTAACACTGAAGCTTTCTTT. Protein product: CASGPGNTEAFF.

Note on this clone: Other nucleotide sequences from this sample produce the same CDR3. The chain recombines TRBV18 with TRBJ2-7; D perhaps matches TRBD1 (6 bases). V was trimmed by 3 bases and J by 0 bases, leaving 12 bases between them. The CDR3 runs to 15 residues. Germline lookup yields CDR1 KGHSH and CDR2 LQKENI. CDR3 residues: CASSPGQGPSYEQYF. As DNA, the CDR3 is TGTGCCAGCTCACCGGGGCAGGGGCCCTCCTACGAGCAGTACTTC.

The chain joins TRBV30 to TRBJ1-3; the D is unclear. V lost 3 bases to trimming and J lost 0 bases, with 12 bases between them. The CDR3 is made up of 15 amino acids. Germline-derived CDR1 and CDR2 are GTSNPN and SVGIG (reference sequence). Here the CDR3 reads CAWRTPLISGNTIYF. The CDR3 coding sequence is TGTGCCTGGAGAACACCCTTAATCTCTGGAAACACCATATATTTT.

The chain couples TRBV5-6 to TRBJ2-2, with 11 bases lining up with TRBD1. Losses at the gene ends were 4 bases for V and 6 bases for J; bases not matched to a gene: 8. From germline, CDR1 is SGHDT and CDR2 YYEEEE. The length of the CDR3 is 16 residues. CDR3 protein: CASSGRTGGAAGELFF. The CDR3 coding sequence is TGTGCCAGCAGCGGGAGGACAGGGGGCGCCGCCGGGGAGCTGTTTTTT. Drawing the rest from reference TRBV5-6 and TRBJ2-2, the complete variable domain is DAGVTQSPTHLIKTRGQQVTLRCSPKSGHDTVSWYQQALGQGPQFIFQYYEEEERQRGNFPDRFSGHQFPNYSSELNVNALLLGDSALYLCASSGRTGGAAGELFFGEGSRLTVL.

The chain combines TRBV7-2 with TRBJ1-2; no clear D gene. The CDR3 spans 12 residues. The V end was cut by 1 base, the J end by 6 bases, with 6 bases between. CDR1 is SGHTA, CDR2 FQGNSA, per germline. CDR3 loop: CASSLEQNGYTF. Written as DNA, the CDR3 is TGTGCCAGCAGCTTAGAACAGAATGGCTACACCTTC.

The chain employs TRBV7-2 and TRBJ1-4; D perhaps matches TRBD1 (5 bases). Deletions cut 2 bases from V and 4 bases from J, with 8 bases between. Germline loops: CDR1 SGHTA, CDR2 FQGNSA. The CDR3 is made up of 14 amino acids. CDR3 region: CASSLSGFNEKLFF. The DNA for the CDR3 is TGTGCCAGCAGCTTATCAGGGTTTAATGAAAAACTGTTTTTT. The full variable domain, its missing parts supplied by reference TRBV7-2 and TRBJ1-4, is GAGVSQSPSNKVTEKGKDVELRCDPISGHTALYWYRQSLGQGLEFLIYFQGNSAPDKSGLPSDRFSAERTGGSVSTLTIQRTQQEDSAVYLCASSLSGFNEKLFFGSGTQLSVL.

The chain recombines TRBV6-6 with TRBJ1-5; 8 nucleotides match TRBD1. The junction had 7 bases not matched to a gene; V was cut back by 4 bases and J by 8 bases. The CDR3 runs 14 residues. CDR1 and CDR2 from the germline V gene are MNHNY and SVGAGI (reference sequence). The CDR3 nucleotides read TGTGCCAGCAGTTCCACAGGGGGGATCAAGCCCCAGCATTTT. Translating gives CASSSTGGIKPQHF.

This sequence joins TRBV6-1 and TRBJ1-5; 8 bases fit TRBD1. The CDR3 consists of 15 residues. Germline trimming cut 1 base from V and 7 bases from J; bases unmatched to any gene: 6. Germline CDR1 is MNHNS and CDR2 is SASEGT. This chain's CDR3 is CASSEDGQGGQPQHF. CDR3 coding DNA: TGTGCCAGCAGTGAAGACGGACAGGGTGGGCAGCCCCAGCATTTT.

This chain uses TRBV28 with TRBJ2-3; the match to TRBD2 covers 12 bases. The ends lost 4 bases at V and 5 bases at J; junction bases unmatched: 7. The CDR3 runs 16 residues. The germline CDR1 and CDR2 sequences are MDHEN and SYDVKM. In nucleotides, the CDR3 is TGTGCCAGCAGTTCTGGACTAGCGGGGCGGGAAGATACGCAGTATTTT. Its translation is CASSSGLAGREDTQYF.

V gene TRBV9 combines with J gene TRBJ1-1; 8 bases agree with TRBD1. The CDR3 spans 20 residues. Germline assignment: CDR1 SGDLS and CDR2 YYNGEE. V was pared by 0 bases and J by 5 bases, with 21 bases of the junction left unmatched. CDR3 amino acids: CASSVDQEAFPGQEDTEAFF. CDR3 bases: TGTGCCAGCAGCGTAGACCAGGAGGCCTTTCCGGGACAGGAAGATACTGAAGCTTTCTTT.

This clone was seen a handful of times. This chain links TRBV19 with TRBJ1-4; D gene unclear. This CDR3 comprises 15 residues. Per germline, CDR1 LNHDA and CDR2 SQIVND (reference sequence). Trimming removed 3 bases from V and 4 bases from J, with 12 bases in between. The CDR3: CASSIGPRYNEKLFF. As DNA, the CDR3 is TGTGCCAGTAGTATTGGTCCGAGATATAATGAAAAACTGTTTTTT.